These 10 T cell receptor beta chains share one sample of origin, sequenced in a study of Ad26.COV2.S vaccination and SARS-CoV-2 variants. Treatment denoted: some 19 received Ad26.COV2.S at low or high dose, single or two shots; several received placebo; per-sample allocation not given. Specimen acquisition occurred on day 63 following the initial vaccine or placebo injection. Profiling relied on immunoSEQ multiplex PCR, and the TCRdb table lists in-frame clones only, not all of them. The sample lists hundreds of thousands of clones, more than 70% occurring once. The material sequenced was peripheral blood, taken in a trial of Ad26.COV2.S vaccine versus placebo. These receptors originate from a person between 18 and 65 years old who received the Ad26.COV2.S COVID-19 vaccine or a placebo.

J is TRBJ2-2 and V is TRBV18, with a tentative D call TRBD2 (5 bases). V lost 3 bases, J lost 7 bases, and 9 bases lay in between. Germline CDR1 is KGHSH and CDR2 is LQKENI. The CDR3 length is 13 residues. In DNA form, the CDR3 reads TGTGCCAGCTCACCGGAGGTTGACGGGGAGCTGTTTTTT. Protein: CASSPEVDGELFF.

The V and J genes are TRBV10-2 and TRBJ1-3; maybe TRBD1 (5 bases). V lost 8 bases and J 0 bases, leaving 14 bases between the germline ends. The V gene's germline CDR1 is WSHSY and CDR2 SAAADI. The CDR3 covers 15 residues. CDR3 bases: TGCGCCAGCCGGGGCATACTGAGCTCTGGAAACACCATATATTTT. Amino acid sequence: CASRGILSSGNTIYF.

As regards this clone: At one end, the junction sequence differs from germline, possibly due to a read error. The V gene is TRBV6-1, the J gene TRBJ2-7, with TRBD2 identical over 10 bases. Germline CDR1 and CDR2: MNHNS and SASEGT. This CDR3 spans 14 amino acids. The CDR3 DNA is TGTGCCAGCACTGAATGGGGACTAGCGATCGAGCAGTACTTC. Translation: CASTEWGLAIEQYF.

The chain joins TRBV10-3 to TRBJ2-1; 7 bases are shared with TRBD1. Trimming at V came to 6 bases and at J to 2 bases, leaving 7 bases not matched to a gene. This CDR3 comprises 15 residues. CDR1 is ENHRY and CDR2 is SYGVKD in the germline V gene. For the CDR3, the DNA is TGTGCCATCAGCCTCGGGACAGCTGCCTACAATGAGCAGTTCTTC. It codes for CAISLGTAAYNEQFF.

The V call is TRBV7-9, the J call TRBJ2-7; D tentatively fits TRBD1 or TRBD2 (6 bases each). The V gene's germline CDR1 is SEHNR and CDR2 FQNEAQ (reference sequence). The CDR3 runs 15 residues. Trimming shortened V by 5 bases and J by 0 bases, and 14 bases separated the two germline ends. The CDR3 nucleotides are TGTGCCAGCAGCCCTGGGGGGCCTAACTCCTACGAGCAGTACTTC. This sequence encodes CASSPGGPNSYEQYF.

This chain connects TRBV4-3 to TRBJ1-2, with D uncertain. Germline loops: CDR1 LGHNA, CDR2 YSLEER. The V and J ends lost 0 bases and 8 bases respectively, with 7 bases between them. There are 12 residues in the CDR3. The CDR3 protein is CASSQDSRGYTF. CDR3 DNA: TGCGCCAGCAGCCAAGATTCTCGGGGCTACACCTTC.

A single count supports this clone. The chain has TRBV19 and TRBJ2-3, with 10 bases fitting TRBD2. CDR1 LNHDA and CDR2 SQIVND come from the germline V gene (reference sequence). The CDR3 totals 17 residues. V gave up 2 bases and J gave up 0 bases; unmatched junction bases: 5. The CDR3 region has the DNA TGTGCCAGTAGTATACTCCGTAGCGGGAGGAGCACAGATACGCAGTATTTT. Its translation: CASSILRSGRSTDTQYF.

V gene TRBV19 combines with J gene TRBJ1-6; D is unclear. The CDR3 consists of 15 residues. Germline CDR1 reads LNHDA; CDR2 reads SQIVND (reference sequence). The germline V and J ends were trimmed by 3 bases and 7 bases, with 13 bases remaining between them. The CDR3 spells CASSMGENPNSPLHF. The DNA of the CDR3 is TGTGCCAGTAGTATGGGCGAGAACCCGAATTCACCCCTCCACTTT.

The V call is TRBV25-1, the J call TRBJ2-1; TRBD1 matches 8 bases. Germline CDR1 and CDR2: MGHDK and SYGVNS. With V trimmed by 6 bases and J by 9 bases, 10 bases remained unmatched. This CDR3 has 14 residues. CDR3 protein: CASSPRTGRSEQFF. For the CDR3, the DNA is TGTGCCAGCAGCCCGCGGACAGGGCGTTCTGAGCAGTTCTTC. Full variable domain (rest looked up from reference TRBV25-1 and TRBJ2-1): EADIYQTPRYLVIGTGKKITLECSQTMGHDKMYWYQQDPGMELHLIHYSYGVNSTEKGDLSSESTVSRIRTEHFPLTLESARPSHTSQYLCASSPRTGRSEQFFGPGTRLTVL.

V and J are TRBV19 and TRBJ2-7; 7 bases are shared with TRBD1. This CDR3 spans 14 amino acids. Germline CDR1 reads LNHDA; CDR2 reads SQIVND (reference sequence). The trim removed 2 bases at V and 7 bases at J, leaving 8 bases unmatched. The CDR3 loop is CASSIRGLGNEQYF. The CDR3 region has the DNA TGTGCCAGTAGTATAAGGGGGCTCGGAAATGAGCAGTACTTC.